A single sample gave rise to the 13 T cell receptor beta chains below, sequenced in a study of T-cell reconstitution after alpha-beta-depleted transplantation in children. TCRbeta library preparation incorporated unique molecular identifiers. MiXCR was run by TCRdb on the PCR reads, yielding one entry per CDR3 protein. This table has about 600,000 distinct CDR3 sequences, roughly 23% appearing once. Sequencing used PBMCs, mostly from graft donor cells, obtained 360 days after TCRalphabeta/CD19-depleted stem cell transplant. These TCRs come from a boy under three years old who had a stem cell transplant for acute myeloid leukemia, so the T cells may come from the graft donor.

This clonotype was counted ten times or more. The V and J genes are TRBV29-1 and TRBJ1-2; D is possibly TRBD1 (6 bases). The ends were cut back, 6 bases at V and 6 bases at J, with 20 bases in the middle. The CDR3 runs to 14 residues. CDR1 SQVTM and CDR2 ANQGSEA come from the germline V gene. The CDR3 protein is CSVTRDIGNDGYTF. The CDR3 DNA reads TGCAGCGTCACCCGGGACATAGGGAACGATGGCTACACCTTC. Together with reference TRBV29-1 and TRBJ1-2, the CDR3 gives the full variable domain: SAVISQKPSRDICQRGTSLTIQCQVDSQVTMMFWYRQQPGQSLTLIATANQGSEATYESGFVIDKFPISRPNLTFSTLTVSNMSPEDSSIYLCSVTRDIGNDGYTFGSGTRLTVV.

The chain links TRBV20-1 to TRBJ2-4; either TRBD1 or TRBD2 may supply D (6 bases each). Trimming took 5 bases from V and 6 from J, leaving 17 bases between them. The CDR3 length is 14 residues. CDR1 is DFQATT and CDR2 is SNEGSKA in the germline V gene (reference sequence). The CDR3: CSAPLGGWGNIQYF. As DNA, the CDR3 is TGCAGTGCTCCTTTAGGGGGGTGGGGAAACATTCAGTACTTC.

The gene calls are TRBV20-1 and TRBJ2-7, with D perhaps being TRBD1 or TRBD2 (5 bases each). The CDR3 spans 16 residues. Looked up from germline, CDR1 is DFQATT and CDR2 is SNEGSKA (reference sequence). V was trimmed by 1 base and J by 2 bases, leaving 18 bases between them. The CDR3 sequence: CSARGPYGTETYEQYF. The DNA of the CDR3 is TGCAGTGCTAGAGGACCCTACGGGACGGAGACCTACGAGCAGTACTTC.

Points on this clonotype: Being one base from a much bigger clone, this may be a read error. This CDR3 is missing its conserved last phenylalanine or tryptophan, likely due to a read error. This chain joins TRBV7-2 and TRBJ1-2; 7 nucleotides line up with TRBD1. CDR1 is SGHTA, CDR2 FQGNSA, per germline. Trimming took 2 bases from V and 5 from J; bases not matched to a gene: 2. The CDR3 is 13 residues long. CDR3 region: CASSLQGGYGYTL. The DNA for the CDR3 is TGTGCCAGCAGCTTACAGGGGGGTTATGGCTACACCCTC.

CDR3 nucleotide sequence: TGTGCCAGCAGCTCTTCTAGCGGGGGGAGGTACGAGCAGTACTTC. Encoded protein: CASSSSSGGRYEQYF. The rearrangement links TRBV7-2 to TRBJ2-7; 11 nucleotides align to TRBD2. The CDR3 has 15 amino acids. Germline CDR1 SGHTA, CDR2 FQGNSA. The trim removed 4 bases at V and 4 bases at J, leaving 6 bases unmatched.

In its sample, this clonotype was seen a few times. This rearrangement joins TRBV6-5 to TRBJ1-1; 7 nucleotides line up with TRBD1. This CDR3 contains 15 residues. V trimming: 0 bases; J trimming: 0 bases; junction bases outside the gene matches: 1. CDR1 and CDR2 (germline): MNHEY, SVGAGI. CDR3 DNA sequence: TGTGCCAGCAGTTACTCGGGACAGCTGAACACTGAAGCTTTCTTT. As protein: CASSYSGQLNTEAFF.

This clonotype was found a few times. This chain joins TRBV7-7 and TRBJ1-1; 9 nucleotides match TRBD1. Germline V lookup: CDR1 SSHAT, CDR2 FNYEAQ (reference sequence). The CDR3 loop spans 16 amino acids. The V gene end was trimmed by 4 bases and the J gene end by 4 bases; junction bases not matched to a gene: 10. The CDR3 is CASSSWTGERGTEAFF. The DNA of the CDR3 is TGTGCCAGCAGCTCTTGGACAGGGGAGAGGGGCACTGAAGCTTTCTTT.

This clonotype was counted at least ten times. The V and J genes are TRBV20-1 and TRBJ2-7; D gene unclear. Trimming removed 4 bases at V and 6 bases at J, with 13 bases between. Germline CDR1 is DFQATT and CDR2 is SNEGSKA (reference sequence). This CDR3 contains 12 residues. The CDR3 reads CSAIVGSSEQYF. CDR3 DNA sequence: TGCAGTGCTATAGTAGGGTCTAGCGAGCAGTACTTC.

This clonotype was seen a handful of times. The CDR3 nucleotides read TGTGCCAGCAGTTTGGAGGGAGGGGCCTACAATGAGCAGTTCTTC. Protein sequence: CASSLEGGAYNEQFF. The gene calls are TRBV6-5 and TRBJ2-1; TRBD2 matches at 7 bases. CDR3 length: 15 amino acids. V shed 4 bases, J shed 2 bases, and the junction held 5 bases outside the gene matches. Germline assignment: CDR1 MNHEY and CDR2 SVGAGI.

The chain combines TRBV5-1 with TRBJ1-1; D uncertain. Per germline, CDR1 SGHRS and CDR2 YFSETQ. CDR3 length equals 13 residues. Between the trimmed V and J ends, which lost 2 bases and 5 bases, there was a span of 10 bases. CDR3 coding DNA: TGCGCCAGCAGCTTTCGCCGGGGAACTGAAGCTTTCTTT. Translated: CASSFRRGTEAFF.

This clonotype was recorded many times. In DNA, the CDR3 is TGTGCCAGCAGCCCCCAGGACGTCTACGAGCAGTACTTC. This translates into CASSPQDVYEQYF. The chain employs TRBV13 and TRBJ2-7; no clear D gene. V shed 5 bases and J shed 3 bases, with 11 bases lying between them. Germline V gives CDR1 PRHDT, CDR2 FYEKMQ (reference sequence). The CDR3 length is 13 residues.

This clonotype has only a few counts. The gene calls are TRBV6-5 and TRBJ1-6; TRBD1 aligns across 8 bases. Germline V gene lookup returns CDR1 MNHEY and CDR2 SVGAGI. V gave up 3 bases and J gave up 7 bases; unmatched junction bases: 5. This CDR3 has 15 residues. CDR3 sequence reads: CASSYDRGENSPLHF. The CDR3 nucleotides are TGTGCCAGCAGTTATGACAGGGGAGAAAATTCACCCCTCCACTTT.

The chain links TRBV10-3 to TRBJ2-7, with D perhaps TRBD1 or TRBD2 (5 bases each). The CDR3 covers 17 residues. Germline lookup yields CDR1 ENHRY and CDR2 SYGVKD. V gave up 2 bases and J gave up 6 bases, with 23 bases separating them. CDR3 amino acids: CAISEELWGSARSEQYF. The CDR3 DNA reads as TGTGCCATCAGTGAGGAACTGTGGGGGTCGGCTCGTAGCGAGCAGTACTTC.